The present TCR beta chain was sequenced within a study of T cells in Graves' hyperthyroidism and ophthalmopathy (dated by TCRdb to between 2018 and 2021). In the study overall: Peripheral blood samples were taken at initial diagnosis, before any treatment was given. TCR V-J signatures able to tell the groups apart were searched for in a discovery cohort of about a hundred patients, of whom fewer than 45 had Graves' ophthalmopathy and some 60 had stable Graves' hyperthyroidism. Whether ophthalmopathy could be predicted prospectively was tested in an independent validation cohort made up of roughly 19 hyperthyroidism patients plus 17 patients who later progressed to ophthalmopathy. For training and testing, the approximately 92 patients in the discovery cohort were randomly divided in a 7:3 ratio. In addition, the study compared T-cell repertoires in thyroid tissue and in blood from about 6 Graves' hyperthyroidism patients. Once sampling was done, hyperthyroidism patients were given methimazole at a starting dose of 30 mg daily, whereas ophthalmopathy patients were given high-dose intravenous methylprednisolone. According to the paper, TCR Vbeta CDR3 sequencing was carried out on more than 120 peripheral blood samples, which came from approximately 43 ophthalmopathy, under 80 hyperthyroidism and roughly 17 progressor patients. The research as a whole found: Most expanded thyroid clonotypes (frequency above 0.001) were also detected in blood, a finding suggesting that blood repertoires may reflect thyroid immune responses. In validation, progression to ophthalmopathy was predicted by the model with approximately 67% sensitivity and 72.22% specificity, a median of approximately 6.5 months before onset. In cross-validation, a model built on a 13 V-J signature told ophthalmopathy apart from stable hyperthyroidism with approximately 91% sensitivity and roughly 83% specificity, and in testing the same model reached 80%/75%. Sample size was not statistically predetermined, and blinding of investigators to group allocation was not performed.

Ophthalmopathy patients had moderately to severely active disease, Clinical Activity Score of at least 3, NOSPECS grade of at least 4, and duration under 3 months. Patients with uncontrolled infections, other autoimmune diseases, pregnancy or lactation were excluded. Diagnoses relied on clinical symptoms, serum thyroxine and TRAb, thyroid ultrasound and orbital computed tomography. PBMCs were isolated from more than 9 ml of fresh peripheral blood by Ficoll-Paque density gradient centrifugation. Total RNA was extracted using Trizol reagent, and RNA quality was assessed on an Agilent 2100 Bioanalyzer. This clonotype was seen at least ten times. Its target antigen remains unknown. Base qualities are not recorded, but no much larger clone differs from it by a single base. The TCR beta CDR3 regions were amplified from RNA transcripts. The first round of RT-PCR for the TCR CDR3 was performed with the HTBI primer set and the Qiagen OneStep RT-PCR kit. Libraries were constructed in a second round of multiplex PCR, after which size selection and purification were carried out. The libraries were sequenced on an Illumina HiSeq2000 using paired-end 100 bp reads. In the paper's pipeline: SOAPnuke was used to process the raw data, removing reads that contained adapters or uncalled bases, had a mean Phred below 15, or lacked an exact match to the constant primer or identifier. High-quality paired reads were merged with COPE v1.2.5, and unique nucleotide sequences were defined as clonotypes. Clonotypes were aligned to IMGT TRBV, TRBD and TRBJ reference segments using MiTCR v1.1. Analysis was restricted to V-J combinations with a frequency above 0.0001, which covered about 99% of repertoires. A TCS score was defined as the ratio of F50 (clonal expansion) to E x V (chaos), with BLOSUM62-based TCRdist applied between CDR3 peptides within each V-J. Welch's t-statistics and random forest reduced 514 V-J features to 10 to 15, which were used in a naive Bayes classifier (R e1071). TCRdb passed the public sequencing reads through fastp at Q25 and MiXCR, retaining productive beta sequences. Rows are unified per CDR3 protein, each entry keeping the most common DNA and genes. The V and J calls follow TCRdb's processing rather than the paper's. The sample table holds hundreds of thousands of distinct CDR3 sequences, of which roughly 15% were seen once. Together, the top ten hold about an eighth of the sample.

The CDR3 sequence holds 14 residues, the cysteine and phenylalanine included. Only CDR3 DNA is held: 42 bases, read in frame from base 1. From the germline V gene, CDR1 is MDHEN and CDR2 is SYDVKM. From V the trimming removes 10 bases and from J it removes 0 bases, while the gene matches leave 7 bases of the junction unaccounted for. The sequence came from a woman aged 45-65 years with Graves' ophthalmopathy. The V and J genes are TRBV28 and TRBJ2-7; TRBD1 fits 9 bases in the junction. Sequencing was done on a sample of blood. In nucleotides, the sequence is TGTGCCACTAACGGACAGGGGAGCTCCTACGAGCAGTACTTC. This encodes CATNGQGSSYEQYF.